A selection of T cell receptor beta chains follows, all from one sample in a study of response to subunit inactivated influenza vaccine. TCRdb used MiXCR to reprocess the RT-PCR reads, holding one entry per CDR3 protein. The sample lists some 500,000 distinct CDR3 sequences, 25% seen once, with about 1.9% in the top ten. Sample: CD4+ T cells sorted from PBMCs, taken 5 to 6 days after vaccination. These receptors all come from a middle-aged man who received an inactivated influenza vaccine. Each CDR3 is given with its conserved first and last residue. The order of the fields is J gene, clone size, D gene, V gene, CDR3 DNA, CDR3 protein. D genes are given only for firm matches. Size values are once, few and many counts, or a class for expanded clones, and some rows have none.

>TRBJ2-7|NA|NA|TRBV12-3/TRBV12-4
TGTGCCAGCAGCCGAGCCCGGGGGTCCGAGCAGTACTTC
CASSRARGSEQYF
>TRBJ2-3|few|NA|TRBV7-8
TGTGCCAGCAGCTGGCGGAGTAGCGTTCGGCGCGCAGATACGCAGTATTTT
CASSWRSSVRRADTQYF
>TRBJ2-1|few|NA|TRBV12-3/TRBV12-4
TGTGCCAGCAGTTTGGGCCCTCGCTACAATGAGCAGTTCTTC
CASSLGPRYNEQFF
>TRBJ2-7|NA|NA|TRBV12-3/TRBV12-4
TGTGCCAGCAGCCAGAACCCAATACGGAGGCAGTACTTC
CASSQNPIRRQYF
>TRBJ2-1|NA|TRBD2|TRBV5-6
TGTGCCAGCAGAAGCTGGAGCGGGAGTCGCAATGAGCAGTTCTTC
CASRSWSGSRNEQFF
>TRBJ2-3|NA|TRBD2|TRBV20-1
TGCAGTGCTCAAGAATGGACTAGCGGGAGACCCACAGATACGCAGTATTTT
CSAQEWTSGRPTDTQYF
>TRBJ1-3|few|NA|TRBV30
TGTGCCTGGAGTGTCGGGGTTGGGCACACCATATATTTT
CAWSVGVGHTIYF
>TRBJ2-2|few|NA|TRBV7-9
TGTGCCAGCAGCTTAGCCGGGACGGAAACCGGGGAGCTGTTTTTT
CASSLAGTETGELFF
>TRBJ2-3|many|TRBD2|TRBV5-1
TGTGCCAGCAGCTTGTCCGGGGGGGGAGATACGCAGTATTTT
CASSLSGGGDTQYF
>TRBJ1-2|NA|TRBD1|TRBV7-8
TGTGCCAGCAGCTGGGATGACAGGGGGCTAGGTACCGGCTACACCTTC
CASSWDDRGLGTGYTF
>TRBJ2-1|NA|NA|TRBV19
TGTGCCAGTAACACCAAGGCCAATGAGCAGTTCTTC
CASNTKANEQFF
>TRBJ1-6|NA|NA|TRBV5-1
TGCGCCAGCAGCTTGGTTGCAGACTCCTATAATTCACCCCTCCACTTT
CASSLVADSYNSPLHF
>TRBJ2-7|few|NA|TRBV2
TGTGCCAGCACGGGGACGCCACTAAGTGAGCAGTACTTC
CASTGTPLSEQYF
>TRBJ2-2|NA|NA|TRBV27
TGTGCCAGCAGGGGGCAGTTGACCGGGGAGCTGTTTTTT
CASRGQLTGELFF
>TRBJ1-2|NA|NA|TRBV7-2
TGTGCCAGCAGCTTAGTATTCCGAAGCCTTGGCTACACCTTC
CASSLVFRSLGYTF
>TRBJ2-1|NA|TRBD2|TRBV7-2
TGTGCCAGCAGCGATACTAGCGCCTACAACAATGAGCAGTTCTTC
CASSDTSAYNNEQFF
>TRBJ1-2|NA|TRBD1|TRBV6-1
TGTGCCAGCACCGGACAGGGGCGGGATGGCTACACCTTC
CASTGQGRDGYTF
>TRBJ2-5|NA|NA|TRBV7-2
TGTGCCAGCAGCTTAGATGCGGGTACGGAGACCCAGTACTTC
CASSLDAGTETQYF
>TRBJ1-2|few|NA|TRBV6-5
TGTGCCAGCAGTTTCCGGTTTTTAGGAGGCTACACCTTC
CASSFRFLGGYTF
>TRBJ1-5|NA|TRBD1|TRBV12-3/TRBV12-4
TGTGCCAGCAGTTTAGGGGGACAGGACAAGACCCAGCATTTT
CASSLGGQDKTQHF
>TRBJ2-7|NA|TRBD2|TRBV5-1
TGCGCCAGCAGCTTGCGACTAGCGGGAGGCGAGCAGTACTTC
CASSLRLAGGEQYF
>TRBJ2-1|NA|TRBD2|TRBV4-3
TGCGCCAGCAGCCACTCGGGAGGGTTATTCTACAATGAGCAGTTCTTC
CASSHSGGLFYNEQFF
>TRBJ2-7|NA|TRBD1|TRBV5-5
TGTGCCAGCAGCTCACCAGACAGGGGGATCGACGAGCAGTACTTC
CASSSPDRGIDEQYF
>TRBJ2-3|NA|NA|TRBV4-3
TGCGCCAGCAGCCAAGATCTGGGCACAGATACGCAGTATTTT
CASSQDLGTDTQYF
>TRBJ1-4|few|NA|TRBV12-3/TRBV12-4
TGTGCCAGCAGTTTAGCGGGGATGGCTAATGAAAAACTGTTTTTT
CASSLAGMANEKLFF
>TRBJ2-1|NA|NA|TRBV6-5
TGTGCCAGCAGTAACCCGCTCAATGAGCAGTTCTTC
CASSNPLNEQFF
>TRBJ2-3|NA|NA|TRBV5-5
TGTGCCAGCAGCTTGTTGCCGGGGCCTAGCACAGATACGCAGTATTTT
CASSLLPGPSTDTQYF
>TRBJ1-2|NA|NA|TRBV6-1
TGTGCCAGCAGGCCCGGACAGACAACGGCGGGTGGCTACACCTTC
CASRPGQTTAGGYTF
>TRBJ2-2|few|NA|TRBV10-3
TGTGCCATCAGTCCACCGGCCGGGGAGCTGTTTTTT
CAISPPAGELFF
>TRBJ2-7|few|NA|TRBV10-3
TGTGCCACCCAGCCCGGGGGCGGGCACGAGCAGTACTTC
CATQPGGGHEQYF
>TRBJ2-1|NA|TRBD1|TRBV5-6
TGTGCCAGCAGCTCCGGACAGGGATTAAACAATGAGCAGTTCTTC
CASSSGQGLNNEQFF
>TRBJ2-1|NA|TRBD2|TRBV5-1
TGCGCCAGCAGCTTGGGAGCGGGAGGGACCAACAATGAGCAGTTCTTC
CASSLGAGGTNNEQFF
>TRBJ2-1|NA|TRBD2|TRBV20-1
TGCAGTGCCCCCGCCCGGGAGGTGGCGGGAGGGAACTACAATGAGCAGTTCTTC
CSAPAREVAGGNYNEQFF
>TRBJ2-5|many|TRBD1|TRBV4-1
TGCGCCAGCAGCCAAGATGGACAGGGGGAAGAGACCCAGTACTTC
CASSQDGQGEETQYF
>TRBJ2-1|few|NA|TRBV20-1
TGCAGTGCTAGTTCGGTCCGGAAAAGATACAATGAGCAGTTCTTC
CSASSVRKRYNEQFF
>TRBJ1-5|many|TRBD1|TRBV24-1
TGTGCCACCAGTGAACAGGGGGGCAATCAGCCCCAGCATTTT
CATSEQGGNQPQHF
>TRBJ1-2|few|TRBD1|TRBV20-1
TGCAGTGCTGACAGGGGTGATGGCTACACCTTC
CSADRGDGYTF
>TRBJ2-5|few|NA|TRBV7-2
TGTGCCAGCAGCTTAATGGCCATCCAAGAGACCCAGTACTTC
CASSLMAIQETQYF
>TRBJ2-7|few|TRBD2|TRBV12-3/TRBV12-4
TGTGCCAGCACTAGGACTAGCCTTGAGCAGTACTTC
CASTRTSLEQYF
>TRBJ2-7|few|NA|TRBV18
TGTGCCAGCTCACGTGACCCAGCCTACGAGCAGTACTTC
CASSRDPAYEQYF
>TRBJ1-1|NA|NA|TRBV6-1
TGTGCCAGCAGTGACAGGATTGGCACTGAAGCTTTCTTT
CASSDRIGTEAFF
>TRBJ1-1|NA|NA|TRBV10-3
TGTGCCATCAGTGAGTCGACCGTGAACACTGAAGCTTTCTTT
CAISESTVNTEAFF
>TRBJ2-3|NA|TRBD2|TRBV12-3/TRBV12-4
TGTGCCAGCAGTTTTAGTAGCGGGAACACAGATACGCAGTATTTT
CASSFSSGNTDTQYF
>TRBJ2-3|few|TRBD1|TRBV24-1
TGTGCCACCAGTGACTATGCGGGACAGGGGTTAGATACGCAGTATTTT
CATSDYAGQGLDTQYF
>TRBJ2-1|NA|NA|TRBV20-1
TGCAGTGCTAGTATACCAGGTCGTCTCAATGAGCAGTTCTTC
CSASIPGRLNEQFF
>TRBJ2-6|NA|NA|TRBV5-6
TGTGCCAGCAAACAGGGAGCCGTCCTGACTTTC
CASKQGAVLTF
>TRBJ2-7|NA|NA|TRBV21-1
TGTGCCAGCAGCAAAGCGCGGGGACAGGGTCACGGCGAGCAGTACTTC
CASSKARGQGHGEQYF
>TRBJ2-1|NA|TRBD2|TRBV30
TGTGCCTGGTTTAGCGGGAGCTCCTACAATGAGCAGTTCTTC
CAWFSGSSYNEQFF